This T cell receptor beta chain was captured by sequencing in a study of technical replicates of blood from several donors. Germline CDR1 SQVTM, CDR2 ANQGSEA. V dropped 8 bases and J dropped 0 bases, with 8 bases sitting between them. This CDR3 comprises 12 residues. TCRdb's copy holds only in-frame clones and misses some; the assay was immunoSEQ multiplex PCR. The sample shows about 94,000 clones, 90% to 97% of them seen only once. This receptor was obtained from a human donor in good health. Sequences were obtained from T cells isolated from PBMCs. This rearrangement joins TRBV29-1 to TRBJ1-3, with D tentatively TRBD1 (6 bases). CDR3: CSYRDSGNTIYF. In nucleotides, the CDR3 is TGCAGCTACAGGGACTCTGGAAACACCATATATTTT.